The clone carrying this T cell receptor (beta chain) has just one count. What it binds is unknown. Germline loops: CDR1 KGHSH, CDR2 LQKENI. CDR3 length: 16 amino acids. The trim removed 0 bases at V and 5 bases at J, leaving 8 bases unmatched. These data are taken from a study of tumor-infiltrating lymphocytes in localized non-small cell lung cancer. As for the study in general: Tumor tissue and non-adjacent uninvolved lung came from each patient.

This table comes from immunoSEQ multiplex PCR, and its TCRdb copy is limited to in-frame clones, with some not included. Of around 25,000 clones listed, roughly 73% are singletons. Study findings and constraints: TCR sequencing covered a subset of patients with enough tissue. T-cell fraction did not differ between immunotypes IM1 and IM2. Tumor T-cell fraction from TCR sequencing was not associated with recurrence-free survival (p = 0.61).

The receptor comes from a human donor with non-small cell lung cancer. The chain links TRBV18 to TRBJ2-7; 9 bases agree with TRBD1. The sample taken for sequencing was lung tumor tissue. CDR3 sequence reads: CASSPPSGQGFNEQYF. CDR3 sequence (DNA): TGTGCCAGCTCACCACCATCGGGACAGGGCTTTAACGAGCAGTACTTC.